The 5 T cell receptor beta chains in this list originate from one sample, sequenced in a study of patients and donors after allogeneic stem cell transplantation. From the RT-PCR reads, TCRdb called clonotypes with MiXCR, one entry per CDR3 protein. The sample consists of 800,000 to 1,000,000 distinct CDR3 sequences, around 17% of them appearing once. Sequencing was done on a sample of blood, either unsorted or a sorted T cell fraction (not recorded which). The origin of the receptors is a human donor who was either an allogeneic HSCT recipient or a stem cell or donor lymphocyte infusion donor (not recorded which). It is not recorded whose cells these are; they may come from a transplant donor.

The chain couples TRBV6-1 to TRBJ2-7, with 9 bases that match TRBD1. V gave up 8 bases and J gave up 4 bases; unmatched junction bases: 3. Germline loops: CDR1 MNHNS, CDR2 SASEGT. The CDR3 is 12 amino acids. CDR3 residues: CASWGQGYEQYF. The CDR3, as DNA: TGTGCCAGCTGGGGACAGGGATACGAGCAGTACTTC.

This sequence joins TRBV4-1 and TRBJ2-7; D call uncertain. CDR3 length equals 15 residues. Trimming removed 0 bases from V and 4 bases from J, with 13 bases in between. CDR1 is MGHRA and CDR2 is YSYEKL in the germline V gene. The CDR3 loop is CASSQENGVGYEQYF. CDR3 sequence (DNA): TGCGCCAGCAGCCAAGAGAACGGAGTAGGGTACGAGCAGTACTTC.

In this sample, this clonotype turned up a few times. Here the CDR3 reads CSAPGGPQSTDTQYF. The CDR3 DNA follows: TGCAGTGCGCCGGGGGGCCCTCAGAGCACAGATACGCAGTATTTT. V usage is TRBV20-1 and J usage is TRBJ2-3, with D tentatively TRBD2 (7 bases). CDR1 and CDR2 (germline): DFQATT, SNEGSKA (reference sequence). V was pared by 6 bases and J by 0 bases, with 16 bases between. This CDR3 has 15 amino acids.

This clonotype was detected ten times or more. CDR3 in DNA: TGTGCCAGCAGCCAAGATCTGTCAGGAGACCGCTCTGGGGCCAACGTCCTGACTTTC. This encodes CASSQDLSGDRSGANVLTF. J is TRBJ2-6 and V is TRBV4-2; no clear D. This CDR3 contains 19 residues. The ends were cut back, 0 bases at V and 0 bases at J, with 15 bases in the middle. CDR1 and CDR2 from the germline V gene are LGHNA and YNFKEQ.

The chain joins TRBV9 to TRBJ2-3; D unclear. Germline V gives CDR1 SGDLS, CDR2 YYNGEE. This CDR3 has 13 residues. The ends were cut back, 4 bases at V and 6 bases at J, with 12 bases in the middle. CDR3 amino acids: CASSPPSMDTQYF. The CDR3 nucleotides are TGTGCCAGCAGCCCCCCGTCCATGGATACGCAGTATTTT.